This T cell receptor beta chain emerged from a study of metastatic and nonmetastatic thyroid tumors. Prior to thyroid surgery, none of the patients had received any treatment. TCRdb re-called the PCR reads via MiXCR. Counted here are about 42,000 clones, 12% occurring once; the ten biggest clones make up roughly 10%. Trimming shortened V by 5 bases and J by 9 bases, and 14 bases separated the two germline ends. Germline values: CDR1 SGHTA, CDR2 FQGTGA. The CDR3 spans 13 residues. The table lists this clone with many counts. The sequence came from a male donor with papillary thyroid cancer or a benign thyroid nodule (not recorded which). Some clones in this sample may be carry-over from other donors' samples. The chain couples TRBV7-3 to TRBJ2-1; the D gene is possibly TRBD2 (5 bases). The specimen was blood. Written as DNA, the CDR3 is TGTGCCAGCAGCCTTCTAGCTAACGGTGAGCAGTTCTTC. Protein product: CASSLLANGEQFF.